A selection of T cell receptor beta chains follows, all from one sample in a study of cytomegalovirus exposure and HLA in healthy donors. TCRdb's table, derived via immunoSEQ multiplex PCR, lists solely in-frame clones and lacks some. The sample records 97,000 or so clones, about 81% being singletons. The sequenced material came from PBMCs. The receptors were sampled from a man in his forties in good health and CMV-seronegative. Each CDR3 is given with its conserved first and last residue. A D gene is named only where the DNA matches it firmly.

D gene: .
V gene: TRBV7-7
J gene: TRBJ2-7
CDR3 DNA: TGTGTCAGCAGCTTAGCGCCAGGCTACGAGCAGTACTTC
CDR3 protein: CVSSLAPGYEQYF